This T cell receptor (beta chain) was sequenced during a study of cytomegalovirus exposure and HLA in healthy donors. Study outcomes and limitations: Productive rates of about 90% or about 30% were seen for most TCR beta V segments in an earlier analysis. Immune exposure data for these donors was limited to CMV serostatus. Highest at DRB1 and lowest at HLA-C, TCR association rates differed among HLA loci in a later analysis.

This clone has just a few counts. What it binds is unknown. Germline V gene sequence: CDR1 SNHLY, CDR2 FYNNEI. V gave up 4 bases and J gave up 6 bases, with 10 bases separating them. The CDR3 totals 13 residues. This PCR relied on a set of 60 Vbeta primers and 13 Jbeta primers. The assay was immunoSEQ multiplex PCR, and TCRdb's table has in-frame clones only and misses some. The repertoire consists of tens of thousands of clones, with 7.6% occurring once and the leading ten covering about 2.3%. This clonotype was sampled from a man aged 50 to 60 in good health and CMV-seronegative. This chain connects TRBV2 to TRBJ1-5; D is perhaps TRBD1 (5 bases). The sample taken for sequencing was PBMCs. The CDR3 nucleotides are TGTGCCAGCAGTGGGGGGGTCGGTCAGCCCCAGCATTTT. Protein product: CASSGGVGQPQHF.